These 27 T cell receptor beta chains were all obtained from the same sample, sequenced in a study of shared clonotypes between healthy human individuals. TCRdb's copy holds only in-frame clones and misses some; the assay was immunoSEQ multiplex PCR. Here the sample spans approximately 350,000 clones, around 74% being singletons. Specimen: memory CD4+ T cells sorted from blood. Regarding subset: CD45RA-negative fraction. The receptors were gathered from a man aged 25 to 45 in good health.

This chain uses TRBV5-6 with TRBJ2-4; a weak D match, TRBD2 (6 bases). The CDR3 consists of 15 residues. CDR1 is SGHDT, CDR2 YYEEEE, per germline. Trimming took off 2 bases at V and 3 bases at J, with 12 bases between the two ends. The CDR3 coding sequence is TGTGCCAGCAGCTTCGTAGCGGTAGGCAAAAACATTCAGTACTTC. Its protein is CASSFVAVGKNIQYF.

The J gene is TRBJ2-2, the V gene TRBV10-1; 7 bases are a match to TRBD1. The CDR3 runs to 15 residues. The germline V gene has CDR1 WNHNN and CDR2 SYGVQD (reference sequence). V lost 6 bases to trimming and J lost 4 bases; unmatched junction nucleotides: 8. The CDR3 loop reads CASSEDRVATGELFF. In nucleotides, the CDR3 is TGCGCCAGCAGCGAAGACAGGGTCGCCACCGGGGAGCTGTTTTTT.

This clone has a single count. The CDR3 DNA reads as TGTGCCAGCAGTGGGACAGAAGCCTCTAGCACAGATACGCAGTATTTT. Its protein product is CASSGTEASSTDTQYF. This sequence joins TRBV28 and TRBJ2-3; 7 positions agree with TRBD1. CDR1 is MDHEN, CDR2 SYDVKM, per germline. CDR3 length: 16 amino acids. With 5 bases clipped from V and 0 bases from J, the junction kept 8 bases outside the gene matches.

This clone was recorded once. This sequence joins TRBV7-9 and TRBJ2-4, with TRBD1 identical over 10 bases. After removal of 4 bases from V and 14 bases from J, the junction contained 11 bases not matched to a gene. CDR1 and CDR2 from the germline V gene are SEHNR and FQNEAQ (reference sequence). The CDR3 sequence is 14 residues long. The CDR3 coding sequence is TGTGCCAGCAGCTCAGGGACAGGGGTTTTCTTCAAGTACTTC. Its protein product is CASSSGTGVFFKYF.

CDR3 sequence reads: CASSARVRALAKNIQYF. The CDR3 DNA sequence: TGTGCCAGCAGCGCCCGCGTGCGAGCCCTAGCCAAAAACATTCAGTACTTC. The chain joins TRBV5-6 to TRBJ2-4; D is uncertain. Germline V gives CDR1 SGHDT, CDR2 YYEEEE. The CDR3 runs to 17 residues. V gave up 4 bases and J gave up 0 bases, with 17 bases separating them.

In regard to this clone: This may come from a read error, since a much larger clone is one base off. The CDR3 protein is CAGSWERATQYF. The CDR3 region has the DNA TGTGCCGGCAGTTGGGAGAGGGCGACCCAGTACTTC. This chain links TRBV6-1 with TRBJ2-5; the D gene is possibly TRBD2 (5 bases). Germline assignment: CDR1 MNHNS and CDR2 SASEGT. There are 12 residues in the CDR3.

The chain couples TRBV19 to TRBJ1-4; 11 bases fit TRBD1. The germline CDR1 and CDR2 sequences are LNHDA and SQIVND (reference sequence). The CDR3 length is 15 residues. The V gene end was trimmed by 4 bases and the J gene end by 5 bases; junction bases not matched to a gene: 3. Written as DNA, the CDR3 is TGTGCCAGTAGTAAAGGACAGGGGGCCAATGAAAAACTGTTTTTT. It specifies CASSKGQGANEKLFF.

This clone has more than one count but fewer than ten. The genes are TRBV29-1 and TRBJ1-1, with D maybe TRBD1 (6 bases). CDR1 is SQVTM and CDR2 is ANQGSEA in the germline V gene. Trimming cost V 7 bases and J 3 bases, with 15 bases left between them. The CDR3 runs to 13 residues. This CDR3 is CSGEEQGYTEAFF. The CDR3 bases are TGCAGCGGGGAGGAACAGGGATACACTGAAGCTTTCTTT.

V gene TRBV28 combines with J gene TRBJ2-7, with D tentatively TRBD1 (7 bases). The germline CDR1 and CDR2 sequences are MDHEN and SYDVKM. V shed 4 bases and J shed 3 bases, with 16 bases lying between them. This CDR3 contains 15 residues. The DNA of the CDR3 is TGTGCCAGCAGTTCCCCCCAGGGGGGTAGCTACGAGCAGTACTTC. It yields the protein CASSSPQGGSYEQYF.

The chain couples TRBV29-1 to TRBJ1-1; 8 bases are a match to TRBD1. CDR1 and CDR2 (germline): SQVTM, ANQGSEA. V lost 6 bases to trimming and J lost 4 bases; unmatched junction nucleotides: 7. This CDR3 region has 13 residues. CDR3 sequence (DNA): TGCAGCGTCGGACAGGGCTTTAGCACTGAAGCTTTCTTT. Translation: CSVGQGFSTEAFF.

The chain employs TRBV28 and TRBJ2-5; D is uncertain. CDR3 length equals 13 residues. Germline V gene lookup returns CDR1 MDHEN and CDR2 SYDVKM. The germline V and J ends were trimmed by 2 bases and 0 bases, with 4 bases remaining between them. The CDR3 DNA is TGTGCCAGCAGTTTACAGTACCAAGAGACCCAGTACTTC. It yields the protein CASSLQYQETQYF.

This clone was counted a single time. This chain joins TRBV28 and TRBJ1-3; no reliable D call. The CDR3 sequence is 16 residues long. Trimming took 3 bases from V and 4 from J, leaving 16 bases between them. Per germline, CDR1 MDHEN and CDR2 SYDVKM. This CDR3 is CASSFRGGRRGNTIYF. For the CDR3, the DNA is TGTGCCAGCAGTTTCCGGGGTGGTCGACGAGGAAACACCATATATTTT.

CDR3 protein: CASSLATTPDTQYF. The CDR3 DNA reads TGCGCCAGCAGCTTGGCAACGACCCCAGATACGCAGTATTTT. The chain recombines TRBV5-1 with TRBJ2-3, with D hard to call. Trimming pared 0 bases from V and 4 bases from J, leaving 9 bases between. CDR1 is SGHRS, CDR2 YFSETQ, per germline. The length of the CDR3 is 14 residues.

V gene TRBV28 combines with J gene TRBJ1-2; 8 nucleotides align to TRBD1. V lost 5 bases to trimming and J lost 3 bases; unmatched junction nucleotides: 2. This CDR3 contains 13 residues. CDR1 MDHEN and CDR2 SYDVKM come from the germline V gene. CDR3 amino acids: CASSGQGHYGYTF. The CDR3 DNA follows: TGTGCCAGCAGTGGACAGGGCCACTATGGCTACACCTTC.

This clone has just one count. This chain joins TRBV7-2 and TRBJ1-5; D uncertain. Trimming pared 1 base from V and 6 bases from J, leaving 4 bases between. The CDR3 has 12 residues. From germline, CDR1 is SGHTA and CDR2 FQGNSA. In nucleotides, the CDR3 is TGTGCCAGCAGCTTAGAGGCTCAGCCCCAGCATTTT. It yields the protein CASSLEAQPQHF.

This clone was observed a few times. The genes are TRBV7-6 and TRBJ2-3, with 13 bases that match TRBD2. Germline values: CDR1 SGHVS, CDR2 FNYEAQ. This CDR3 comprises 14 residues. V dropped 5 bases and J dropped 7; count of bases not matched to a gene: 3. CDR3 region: CASSAGTSGNTQYF. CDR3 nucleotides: TGTGCCAGCAGCGCCGGGACTAGCGGGAATACGCAGTATTTT.

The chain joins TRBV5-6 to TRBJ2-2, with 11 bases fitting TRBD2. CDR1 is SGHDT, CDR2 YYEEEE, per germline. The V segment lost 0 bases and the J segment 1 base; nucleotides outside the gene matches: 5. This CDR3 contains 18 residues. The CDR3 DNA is TGTGCCAGCAGCTTGGTTACTAGCGGGAGTAGGAACACCGGGGAGCTGTTTTTT. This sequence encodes CASSLVTSGSRNTGELFF.

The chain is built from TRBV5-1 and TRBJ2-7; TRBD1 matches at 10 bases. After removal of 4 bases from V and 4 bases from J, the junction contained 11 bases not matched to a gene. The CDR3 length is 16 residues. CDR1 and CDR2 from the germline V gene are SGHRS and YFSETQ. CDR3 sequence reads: CASSPAPGTGEYEQYF. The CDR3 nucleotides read TGCGCCAGCAGCCCAGCCCCCGGGACAGGGGAGTACGAGCAGTACTTC. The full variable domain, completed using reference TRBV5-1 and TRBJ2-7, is KAGVTQTPRYLIKTRGQQVTLSCSPISGHRSVSWYQQTPGQGLQFLFEYFSETQRNKGNFPGRFSGRQFSNSRSEMNVSTLELGDSALYLCASSPAPGTGEYEQYFGPGTRLTVT.

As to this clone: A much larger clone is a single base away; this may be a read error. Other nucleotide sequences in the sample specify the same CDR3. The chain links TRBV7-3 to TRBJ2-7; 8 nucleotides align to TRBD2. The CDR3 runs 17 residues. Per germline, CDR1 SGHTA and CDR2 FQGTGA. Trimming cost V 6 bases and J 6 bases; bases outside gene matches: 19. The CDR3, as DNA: TGTGCCAGCAGTCCCGGCATAGAGACTAGCGATGCAGGCGAGCAGTACTTC. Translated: CASSPGIETSDAGEQYF. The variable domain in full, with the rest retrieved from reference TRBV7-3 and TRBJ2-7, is GAGVSQTPSNKVTEKGKYVELRCDPISGHTALYWYRQSLGQGPEFLIYFQGTGAADDSGLPNDRFFAVRPEGSVSTLKIQRTERGDSAVYLCASSPGIETSDAGEQYFGPGTRLTVT.

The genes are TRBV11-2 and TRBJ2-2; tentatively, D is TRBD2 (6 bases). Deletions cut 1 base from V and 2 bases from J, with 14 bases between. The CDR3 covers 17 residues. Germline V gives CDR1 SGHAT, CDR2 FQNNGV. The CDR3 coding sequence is TGTGCCAGCAGCTTAGTCGGGGGAGGCATTAACACCGGGGAGCTGTTTTTT. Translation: CASSLVGGGINTGELFF.

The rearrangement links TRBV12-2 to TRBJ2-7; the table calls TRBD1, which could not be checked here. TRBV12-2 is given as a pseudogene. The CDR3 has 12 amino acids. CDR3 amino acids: CASRPRQEEQYF. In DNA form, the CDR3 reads TGTGCAAGTCGCCCCCGACAGGAGGAGCAGTACTTC.

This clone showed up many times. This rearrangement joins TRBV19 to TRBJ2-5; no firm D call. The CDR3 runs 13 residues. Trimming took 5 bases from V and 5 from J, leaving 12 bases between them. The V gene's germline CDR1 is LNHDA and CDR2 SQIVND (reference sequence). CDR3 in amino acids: CASSLRTAETQYF. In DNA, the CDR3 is TGTGCCAGTAGTCTCCGGACCGCGGAGACCCAGTACTTC.

The CDR3 is CASSPVAHSYNEQFF. CDR3 in DNA: TGTGCCAGCAGCCCTGTCGCGCACTCCTACAATGAGCAGTTCTTC. The V and J genes are TRBV5-5 and TRBJ2-1; D is uncertain. V was pared by 4 bases and J by 0 bases, with 11 bases between. Germline CDR1 is SGHKS and CDR2 is YYEKEE (reference sequence). CDR3 length: 15 residues. The variable domain in full, completed from reference TRBV5-5 and TRBJ2-1, reads DAGVTQSPTHLIKTRGQQVTLRCSPISGHKSVSWYQQVLGQGPQFIFQYYEKEERGRGNFPDRFSARQFPNYSSELNVNALLLGDSALYLCASSPVAHSYNEQFFGPGTRLTVL.

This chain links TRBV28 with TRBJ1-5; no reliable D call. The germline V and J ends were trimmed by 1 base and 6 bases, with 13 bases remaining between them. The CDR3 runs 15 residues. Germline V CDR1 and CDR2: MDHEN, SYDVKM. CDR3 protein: CASSLSLRRIQPQHF. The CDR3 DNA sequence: TGTGCCAGCAGTTTATCCCTGCGACGGATTCAGCCCCAGCATTTT.

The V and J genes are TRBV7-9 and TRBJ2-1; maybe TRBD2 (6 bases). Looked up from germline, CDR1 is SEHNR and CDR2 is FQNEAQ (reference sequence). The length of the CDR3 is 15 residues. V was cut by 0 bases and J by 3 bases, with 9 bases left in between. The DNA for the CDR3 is TGTGCCAGCAGCTTAGCCGGGACTGTCTACAATGAGCAGTTCTTC. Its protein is CASSLAGTVYNEQFF.

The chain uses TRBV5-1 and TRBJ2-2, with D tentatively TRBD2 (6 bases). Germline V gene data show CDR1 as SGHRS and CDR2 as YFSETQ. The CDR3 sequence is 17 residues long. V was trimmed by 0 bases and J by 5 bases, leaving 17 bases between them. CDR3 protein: CASSLVWGEELTGELFF. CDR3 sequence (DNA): TGCGCCAGCAGCTTGGTCTGGGGGGAGGAACTTACCGGGGAGCTGTTTTTT.

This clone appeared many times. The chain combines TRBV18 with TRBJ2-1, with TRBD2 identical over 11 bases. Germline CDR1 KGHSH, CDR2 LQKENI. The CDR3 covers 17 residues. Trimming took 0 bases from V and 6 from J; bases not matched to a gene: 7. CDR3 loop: CASSPPPSSGRINEQFF. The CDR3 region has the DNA TGTGCCAGCTCACCACCCCCGTCTAGCGGGAGGATCAATGAGCAGTTCTTC.